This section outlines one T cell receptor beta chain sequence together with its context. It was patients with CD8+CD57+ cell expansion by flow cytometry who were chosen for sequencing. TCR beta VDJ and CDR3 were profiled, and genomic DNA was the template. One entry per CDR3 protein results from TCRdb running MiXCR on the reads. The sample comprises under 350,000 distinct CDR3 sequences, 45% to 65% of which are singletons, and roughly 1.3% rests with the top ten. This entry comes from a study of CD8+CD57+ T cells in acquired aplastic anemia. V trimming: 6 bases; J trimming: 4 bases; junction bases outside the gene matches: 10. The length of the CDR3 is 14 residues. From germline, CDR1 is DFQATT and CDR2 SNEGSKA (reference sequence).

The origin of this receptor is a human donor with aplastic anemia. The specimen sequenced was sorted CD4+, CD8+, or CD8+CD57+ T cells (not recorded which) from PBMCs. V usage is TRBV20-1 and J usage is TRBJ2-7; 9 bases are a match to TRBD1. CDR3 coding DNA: TGCAGTGCACCGTTCCGGGACAGGGTTTACGAGCAGTACTTC. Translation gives CSAPFRDRVYEQYF.